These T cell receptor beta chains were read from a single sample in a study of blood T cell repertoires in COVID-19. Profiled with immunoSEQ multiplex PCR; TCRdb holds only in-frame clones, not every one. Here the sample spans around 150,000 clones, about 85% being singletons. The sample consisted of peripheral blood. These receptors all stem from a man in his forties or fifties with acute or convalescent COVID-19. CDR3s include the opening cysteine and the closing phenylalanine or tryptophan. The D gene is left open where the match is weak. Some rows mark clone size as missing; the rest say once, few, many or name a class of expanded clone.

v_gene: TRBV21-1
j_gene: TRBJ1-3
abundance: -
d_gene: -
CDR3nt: TGTGCCAGCAGCAAAAGAGTGCCATCTGGAAACACCATATATTTT
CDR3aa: CASSKRVPSGNTIYF

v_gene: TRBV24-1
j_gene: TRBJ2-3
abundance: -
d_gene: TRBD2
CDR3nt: TGTGCCACCAGTGACGAGCGGGGGCCGCACACAGATACGCAGTATTTT
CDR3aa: CATSDERGPHTDTQYF

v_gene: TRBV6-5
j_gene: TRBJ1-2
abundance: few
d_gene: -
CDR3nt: TGTGCCAGCAGTTACGAAGGTCTCGGGCTCTCGGGAGGCTACACCTTC
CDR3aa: CASSYEGLGLSGGYTF

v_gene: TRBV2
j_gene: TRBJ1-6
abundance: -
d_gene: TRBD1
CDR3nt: TGTGCCAGCAGTGAAAGGGGACAGAGGGATTCACCCCTCCACTTT
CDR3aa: CASSERGQRDSPLHF

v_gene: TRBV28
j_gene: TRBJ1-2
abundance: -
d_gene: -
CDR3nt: TGTGCCAGCAGTTTTCGGGGGGGGTATGGCTACACCTTC
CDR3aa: CASSFRGGYGYTF

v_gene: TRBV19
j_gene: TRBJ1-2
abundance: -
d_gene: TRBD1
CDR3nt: TGTGCCAGTAGTATAAAGGAGGGGACAGATAACTATGGCTACACCTTC
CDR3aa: CASSIKEGTDNYGYTF

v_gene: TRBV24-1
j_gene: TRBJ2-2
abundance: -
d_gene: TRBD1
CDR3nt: TGTGCCACCAGTGATTGGGACAGGGGGCGAAACGGGGAGCTGTTTTTT
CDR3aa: CATSDWDRGRNGELFF

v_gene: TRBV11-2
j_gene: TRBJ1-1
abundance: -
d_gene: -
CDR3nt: TGTGCCAGCAGCTCCCAAGTGGGGGGTAGGAACACTGAAGCTTTCTTT
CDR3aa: CASSSQVGGRNTEAFF

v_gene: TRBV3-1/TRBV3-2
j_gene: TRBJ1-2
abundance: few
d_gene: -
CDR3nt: TGTGCCAGCAGCCAATGGGGGGAACATGGCTACACCTTC
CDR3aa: CASSQWGEHGYTF

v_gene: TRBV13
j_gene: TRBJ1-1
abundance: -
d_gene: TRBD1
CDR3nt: TGTGCCAGCAGCAGCGGGACAGGGTACGGCACTGAAGCTTTCTTT
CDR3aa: CASSSGTGYGTEAFF

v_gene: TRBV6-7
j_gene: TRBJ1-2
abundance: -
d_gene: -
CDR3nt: TGTGCCAGCAGCCACGGGACAAAGTATGGCTACACCTTC
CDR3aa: CASSHGTKYGYTF